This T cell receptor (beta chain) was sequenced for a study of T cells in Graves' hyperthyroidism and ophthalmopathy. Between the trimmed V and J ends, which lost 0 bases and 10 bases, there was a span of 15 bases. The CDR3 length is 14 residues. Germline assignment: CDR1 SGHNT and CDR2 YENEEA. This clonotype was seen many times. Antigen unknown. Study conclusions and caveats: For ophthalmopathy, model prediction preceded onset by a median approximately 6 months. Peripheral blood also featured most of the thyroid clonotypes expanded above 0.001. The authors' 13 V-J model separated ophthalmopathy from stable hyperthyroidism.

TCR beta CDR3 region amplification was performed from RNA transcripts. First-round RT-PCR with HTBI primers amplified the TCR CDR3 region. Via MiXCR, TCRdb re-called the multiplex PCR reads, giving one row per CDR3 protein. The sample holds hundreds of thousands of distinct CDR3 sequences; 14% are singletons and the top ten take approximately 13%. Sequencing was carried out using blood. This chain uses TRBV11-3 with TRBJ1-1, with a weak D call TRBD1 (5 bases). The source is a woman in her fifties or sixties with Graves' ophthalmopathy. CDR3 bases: TGTGCCAGCAGCTTAGATTCGGGGGTAGGACGAGCTTTCTTT. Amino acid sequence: CASSLDSGVGRAFF.